This entry lists 18 T cell receptor beta chains sequenced from one sample in a study of blood T cell repertoires in COVID-19. Assay: immunoSEQ multiplex PCR; the TCRdb copy retains only in-frame clones and omits some. The table has roughly 330,000 clones, over 70% seen once. Sample: PBMCs or T cells enriched from blood (not recorded which). The origin of the receptors is a man between 25 and 39 years old who had recovered from COVID-19.

This chain uses TRBV7-6 with TRBJ2-7; weak D call: TRBD1 (6 bases). This CDR3 is built from 17 residues. Germline lookup yields CDR1 SGHVS and CDR2 FNYEAQ. Between the trimmed V and J ends, which lost 1 base and 3 bases, there was a span of 19 bases. The CDR3 spells CASSLGTAGTFVYEQYF. The CDR3 nucleotides read TGTGCCAGCAGCTTAGGGACTGCCGGGACATTCGTCTACGAGCAGTACTTC.

The rearrangement joins TRBV5-1 to TRBJ2-5, with 7 bases that match TRBD2. Germline trimming cut 5 bases from V and 0 bases from J; bases unmatched to any gene: 7. The CDR3 length is 15 residues. Looked up from germline, CDR1 is SGHRS and CDR2 is YFSETQ. The CDR3, as DNA: TGCGCCAGCAGGGCAGGCCTAGCGGACCAAGAGACCCAGTACTTC. Translating gives CASRAGLADQETQYF.

The chain is built from TRBV19 and TRBJ1-5; 10 nucleotides align to TRBD1. CDR1 is LNHDA and CDR2 is SQIVND in the germline V gene (reference sequence). The junction had 8 bases not matched to a gene; V was cut back by 8 bases and J by 7 bases. The CDR3 loop spans 14 amino acids. CDR3 protein: CASQWGQGYQPQHF. The CDR3 bases are TGTGCCAGTCAATGGGGACAGGGGTACCAGCCCCAGCATTTT.

This chain joins TRBV24-1 and TRBJ1-2; 8 bases match TRBD1. J gave up 8 bases and V 5 bases, and 6 bases lay outside the gene matches. Germline CDR1 KGHDR, CDR2 SFDVKD. There are 13 residues in the CDR3. CDR3 amino acids: CATSGRTGLGYTF. CDR3 DNA: TGTGCCACCAGTGGGAGGACAGGGCTGGGCTACACCTTC.

V usage is TRBV5-4 and J usage is TRBJ2-3, with 13 bases identical to TRBD2. Germline V CDR1 and CDR2: SGHNT, YYREEE (reference sequence). This CDR3 has 16 residues. V was clipped by 4 bases and J by 2 bases; unmatched bases: 4. In DNA, the CDR3 is TGTGCCAGCAGCCGAGGACTAGCGGGGGCCACAGATACGCAGTATTTT. Its translation: CASSRGLAGATDTQYF.

This chain connects TRBV3-1 (or the pseudogene TRBV3-2) to TRBJ2-5, with D tentatively TRBD1 (5 bases). The CDR3 loop spans 16 amino acids. Trimming stripped 0 bases from V and 4 bases from J, with 15 bases between. CDR1 and CDR2 from the germline V gene are LGHDT and YNNKEL (reference sequence). The CDR3, as DNA: TGTGCCAGCAGCCAAGACGCGACAGTTTTAGGAGAGACCCAGTACTTC. It is translated as CASSQDATVLGETQYF.

Details on this clone: Other DNA sequences in this sample translate to the same CDR3. The chain has TRBV18 and TRBJ1-1, with a possible D match to TRBD1 (6 bases). The CDR3 has 14 amino acids. V was shortened by 6 bases and J by 0 bases, with 11 bases between the two germline ends. In germline, CDR1 is KGHSH, CDR2 LQKENI. CDR3 DNA sequence: TGTGCCAGCTCTCCGACAGGCGTGAACACTGAAGCTTTCTTT. Its protein product is CASSPTGVNTEAFF. The variable domain in full, completed from reference TRBV18 and TRBJ1-1, reads NAGVMQNPRHLVRRRGQEARLRCSPMKGHSHVYWYRQLPEEGLKFMVYLQKENIIDESGMPKERFSAEFPKEGPSILRIQQVVRGDSAAYFCASSPTGVNTEAFFGQGTRLTVV.

This clone has only one observation. V and J are TRBV5-6 and TRBJ1-4, with 10 bases aligning to TRBD1. Per the germline V gene, CDR1 is SGHDT and CDR2 is YYEEEE. J lost 0 bases, V lost 1 base, and 3 bases had no gene match. This CDR3 has 17 amino acids. The CDR3 reads CASSLPGQGSTNEKLFF. CDR3 sequence (DNA): TGTGCCAGCAGCTTGCCGGGACAGGGGTCAACTAATGAAAAACTGTTTTTT. Full variable domain (outside the CDR3, taken from reference TRBV5-6 and TRBJ1-4): DAGVTQSPTHLIKTRGQQVTLRCSPKSGHDTVSWYQQALGQGPQFIFQYYEEEERQRGNFPDRFSGHQFPNYSSELNVNALLLGDSALYLCASSLPGQGSTNEKLFFGSGTQLSVL.

The chain recombines TRBV7-9 with TRBJ2-3, with 16 positions matching TRBD2. Trimming at V came to 5 bases and at J to 1 base, leaving 9 bases not matched to a gene. The germline CDR1 and CDR2 sequences are SEHNR and FQNEAQ (reference sequence). CDR3 length: 19 amino acids. This CDR3 reads CASSKGLAGGLAGTDTQYF. CDR3 bases: TGTGCCAGCAGCAAGGGACTAGCGGGGGGGTTAGCGGGCACAGATACGCAGTATTTT.

V usage is TRBV10-3 and J usage is TRBJ2-7; the match to TRBD1 covers 7 bases. Trimming at V came to 10 bases and at J to 0 bases, leaving 3 bases not matched to a gene. The germline V gene has CDR1 ENHRY and CDR2 SYGVKD. The CDR3 sequence is 12 residues long. Here the CDR3 DNA reads TGTGCCAGCAGGGACAGCTCCTACGAGCAGTACTTC. Amino acid sequence: CASRDSSYEQYF.

The DNA for the CDR3 is TGTGCCAGCAGCCGAATGGACAGTTCACCCCTCCACTTT. Residues: CASSRMDSSPLHF. The rearrangement uses TRBV3-1 (or the pseudogene TRBV3-2) and TRBJ1-6; D may be TRBD1 (6 bases). Trimming left V 4 bases short and J 9 bases short, with 10 bases between. CDR1 is LGHDT and CDR2 is YNNKEL in the germline V gene (reference sequence). The CDR3 covers 13 residues.

Only a few counts were recorded for this clone. The sample contains more than one DNA sequence encoding this CDR3. The chain has TRBV5-1 and TRBJ1-5; D is unresolved. Trimming shortened V by 0 bases and J by 1 base, and 8 bases separated the two germline ends. The germline gives CDR1 SGHRS, CDR2 YFSETQ. The CDR3 runs to 15 residues. CDR3 sequence: CASSLAGMSNQPQHF. The CDR3 region has the DNA TGCGCCAGCAGCTTGGCGGGGATGAGCAATCAGCCCCAGCATTTT.

This rearrangement joins TRBV5-1 to TRBJ1-2, with 9 nucleotides matching TRBD1. Germline lookup yields CDR1 SGHRS and CDR2 YFSETQ. J lost 7 bases, V lost 4 bases, and 5 bases had no gene match. This CDR3 is 13 amino acids long. The CDR3, as DNA: TGCGCCAGCAGCGAGGACAGGGGAAGTGGCTACACCTTC. Protein: CASSEDRGSGYTF.

CDR3 DNA: TGTGCCAGCAGTCGACAGGGGGGTTTCCCTGAAGCTTTCTTT. As protein: CASSRQGGFPEAFF. V usage is TRBV3-1 (or the pseudogene TRBV3-2) and J usage is TRBJ1-1; 9 nucleotides agree with TRBD1. V lost 6 bases and J lost 6; bases outside the gene matches: 8. Per the germline V gene, CDR1 is LGHDT and CDR2 is YNNKEL (reference sequence). The CDR3 is 14 residues long.

The sample holds one count of this clone. The rearrangement links TRBV11-2 to TRBJ1-2, with 9 bases that match TRBD1. CDR1 and CDR2 (germline): SGHAT, FQNNGV. V was clipped by 2 bases and J by 4 bases; unmatched bases: 8. The CDR3 runs to 16 residues. The CDR3 nucleotides read TGTGCCAGCAGCTTAAGGGGACAGGGACTGCTCTATGGCTACACCTTC. Protein sequence: CASSLRGQGLLYGYTF.

The chain links TRBV9 to TRBJ2-5, with 10 nucleotides matching TRBD2. The germline gives CDR1 SGDLS, CDR2 YYNGEE. CDR3 size: 17 residues. V dropped 0 bases and J dropped 0; count of bases not matched to a gene: 5. CDR3 nucleotide sequence: TGTGCCAGCAGCGTAGGGGGACTAGCGTCGTACCAAGAGACCCAGTACTTC. As protein: CASSVGGLASYQETQYF.

The gene calls are TRBV5-6 and TRBJ1-2, with D possibly TRBD1 on 5 matching bases. The CDR3 loop spans 16 amino acids. Between the trimmed V and J ends, which lost 4 bases and 7 bases, there was a span of 23 bases. CDR1 is SGHDT, CDR2 YYEEEE, per germline. The CDR3 bases are TGTGCCAGCAGCGAAAATCCACCAGGGCCCCTCAGTGGCTACACCTTC. Protein product: CASSENPPGPLSGYTF.

The chain has TRBV6-6 and TRBJ2-4; 8 bases match TRBD1. This CDR3 has 11 residues. V shed 8 bases, J shed 14 bases, and the junction held 8 bases outside the gene matches. Germline CDR1 and CDR2: MNHNY and SVGAGI (reference sequence). CDR3 nucleotide sequence: TGTGCCAGCTTGGGGACAGGTCTTGAGTACTTC. It yields the protein CASLGTGLEYF.